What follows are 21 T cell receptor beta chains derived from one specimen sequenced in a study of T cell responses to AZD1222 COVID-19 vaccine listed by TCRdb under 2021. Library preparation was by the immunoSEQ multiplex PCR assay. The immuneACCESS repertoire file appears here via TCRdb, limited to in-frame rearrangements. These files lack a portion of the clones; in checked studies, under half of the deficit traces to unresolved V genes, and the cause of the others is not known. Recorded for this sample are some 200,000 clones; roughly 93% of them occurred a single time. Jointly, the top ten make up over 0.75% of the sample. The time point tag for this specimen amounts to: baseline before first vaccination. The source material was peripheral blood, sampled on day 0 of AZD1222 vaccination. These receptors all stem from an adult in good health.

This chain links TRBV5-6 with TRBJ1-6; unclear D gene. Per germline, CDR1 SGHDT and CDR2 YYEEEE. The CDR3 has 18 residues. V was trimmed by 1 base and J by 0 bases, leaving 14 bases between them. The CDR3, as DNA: TGTGCCAGCAGCTTGAAGGTCCCGGGAAGCTCCTATAATTCACCCCTCCACTTT. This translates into CASSLKVPGSSYNSPLHF.

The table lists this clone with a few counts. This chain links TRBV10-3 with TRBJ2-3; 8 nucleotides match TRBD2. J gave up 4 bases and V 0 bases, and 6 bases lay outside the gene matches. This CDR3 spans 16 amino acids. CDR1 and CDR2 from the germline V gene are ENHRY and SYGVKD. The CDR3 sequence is CAISESVSGDPDTQYF. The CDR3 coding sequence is TGTGCCATCAGTGAGTCGGTTAGCGGGGATCCAGATACGCAGTATTTT.

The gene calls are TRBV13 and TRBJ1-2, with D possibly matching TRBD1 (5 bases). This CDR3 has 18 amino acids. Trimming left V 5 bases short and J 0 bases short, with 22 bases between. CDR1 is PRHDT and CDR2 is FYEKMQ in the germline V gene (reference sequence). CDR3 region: CASSAIRSIDSSNYGYTF. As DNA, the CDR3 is TGTGCCAGCAGCGCCATACGGTCAATCGACAGTTCTAACTATGGCTACACCTTC.

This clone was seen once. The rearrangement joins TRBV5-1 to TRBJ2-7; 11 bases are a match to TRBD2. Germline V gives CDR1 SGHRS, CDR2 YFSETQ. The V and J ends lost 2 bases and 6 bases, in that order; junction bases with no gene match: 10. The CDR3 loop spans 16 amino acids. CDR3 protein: CASSLEPLAGDGEQYF. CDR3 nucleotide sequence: TGCGCCAGCAGCTTAGAACCACTAGCGGGGGACGGCGAGCAGTACTTC.

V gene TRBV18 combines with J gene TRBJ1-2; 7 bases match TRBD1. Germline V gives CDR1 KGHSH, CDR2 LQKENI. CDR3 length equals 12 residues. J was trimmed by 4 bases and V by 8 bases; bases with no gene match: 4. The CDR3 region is CASTGQVYGYTF. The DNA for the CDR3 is TGTGCCAGCACAGGACAGGTCTATGGCTACACCTTC.

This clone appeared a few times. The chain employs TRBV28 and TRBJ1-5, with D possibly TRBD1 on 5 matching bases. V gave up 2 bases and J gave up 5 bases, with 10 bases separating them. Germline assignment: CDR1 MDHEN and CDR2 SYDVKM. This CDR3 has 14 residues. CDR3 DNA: TGTGCCAGCAGTTTAGGGGGGGGATATCAGCCCCAGCATTTT. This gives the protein CASSLGGGYQPQHF.

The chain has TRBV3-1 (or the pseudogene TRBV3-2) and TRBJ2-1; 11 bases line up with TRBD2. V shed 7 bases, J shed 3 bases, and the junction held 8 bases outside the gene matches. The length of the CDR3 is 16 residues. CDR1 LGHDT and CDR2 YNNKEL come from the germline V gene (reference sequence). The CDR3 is CASNLPSGGNYNEQFF. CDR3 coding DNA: TGTGCCAGCAACCTGCCTAGCGGGGGGAACTACAATGAGCAGTTCTTC.

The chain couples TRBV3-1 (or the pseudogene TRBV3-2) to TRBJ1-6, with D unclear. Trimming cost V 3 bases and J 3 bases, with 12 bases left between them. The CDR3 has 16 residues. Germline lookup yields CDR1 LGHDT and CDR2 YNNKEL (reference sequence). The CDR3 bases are TGTGCCAGCAGCCAGGCGGGGATGGTCTATAATTCACCCCTCCACTTT. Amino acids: CASSQAGMVYNSPLHF.

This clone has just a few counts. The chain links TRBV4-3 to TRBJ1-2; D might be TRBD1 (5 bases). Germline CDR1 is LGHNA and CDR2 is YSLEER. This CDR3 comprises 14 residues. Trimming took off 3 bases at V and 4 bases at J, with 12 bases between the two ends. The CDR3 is CASSHGQGTYGYTF. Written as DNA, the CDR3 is TGCGCCAGCAGCCACGGTCAGGGCACCTATGGCTACACCTTC.

CDR3 bases: TGCGCCAGCAGCTTGGACCCAACAGGGTACACTGAAGCTTTCTTT. Residues: CASSLDPTGYTEAFF. The chain is built from TRBV5-1 and TRBJ1-1; TRBD1 is a possible D gene (6 bases). Between the trimmed V and J ends, which lost 0 bases and 3 bases, there was a span of 12 bases. Germline CDR1 and CDR2: SGHRS and YFSETQ. The length of the CDR3 is 15 residues.

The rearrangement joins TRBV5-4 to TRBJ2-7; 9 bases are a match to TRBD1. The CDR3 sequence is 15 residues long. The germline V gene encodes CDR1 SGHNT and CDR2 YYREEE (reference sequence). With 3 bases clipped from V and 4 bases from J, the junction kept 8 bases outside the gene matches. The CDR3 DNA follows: TGTGCCAGCAGCTCACAGGGGGCGGGACATTACGAGCAGTACTTC. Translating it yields CASSSQGAGHYEQYF.

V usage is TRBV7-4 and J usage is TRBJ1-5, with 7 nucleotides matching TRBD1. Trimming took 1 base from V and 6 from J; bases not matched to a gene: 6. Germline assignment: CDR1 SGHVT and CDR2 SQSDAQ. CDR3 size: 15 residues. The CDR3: CASSLDEKGAQPQHF. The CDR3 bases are TGTGCCAGCAGCTTAGACGAAAAGGGGGCTCAGCCCCAGCATTTT.

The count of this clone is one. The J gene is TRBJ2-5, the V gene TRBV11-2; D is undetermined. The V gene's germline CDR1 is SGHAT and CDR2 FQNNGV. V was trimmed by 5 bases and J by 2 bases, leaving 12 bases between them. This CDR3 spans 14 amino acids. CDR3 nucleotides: TGTGCCAGCAGCAAGATCGGAACACAAGAGACCCAGTACTTC. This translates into CASSKIGTQETQYF.

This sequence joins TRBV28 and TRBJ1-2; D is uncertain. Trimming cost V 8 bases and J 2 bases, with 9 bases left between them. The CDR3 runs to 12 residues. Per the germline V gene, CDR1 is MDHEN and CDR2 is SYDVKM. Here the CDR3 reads CASLLVNYGYTF. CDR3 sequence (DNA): TGTGCCAGCCTCTTGGTGAACTATGGCTACACCTTC.

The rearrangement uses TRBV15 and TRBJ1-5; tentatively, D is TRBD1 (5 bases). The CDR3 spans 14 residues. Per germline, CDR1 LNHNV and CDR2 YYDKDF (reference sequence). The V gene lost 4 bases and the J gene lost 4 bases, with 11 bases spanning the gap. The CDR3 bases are TGTGCCACCAGCACCGGGGCGGGTAATCAGCCCCAGCATTTT. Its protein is CATSTGAGNQPQHF.

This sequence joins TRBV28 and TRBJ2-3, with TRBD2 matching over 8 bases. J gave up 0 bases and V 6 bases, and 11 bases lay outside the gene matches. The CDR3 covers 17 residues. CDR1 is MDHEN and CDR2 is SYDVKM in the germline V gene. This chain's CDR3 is CASSHGVTSGSTDTQYF. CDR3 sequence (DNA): TGTGCCAGCAGCCACGGGGTAACTAGCGGAAGCACAGATACGCAGTATTTT.

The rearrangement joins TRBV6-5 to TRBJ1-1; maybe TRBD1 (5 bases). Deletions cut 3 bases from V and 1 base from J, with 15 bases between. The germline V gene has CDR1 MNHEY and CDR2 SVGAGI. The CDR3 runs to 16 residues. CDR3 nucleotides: TGTGCCAGCAGTTATTGGGGACGGGGGAAGAACACTGAAGCTTTCTTT. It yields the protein CASSYWGRGKNTEAFF.

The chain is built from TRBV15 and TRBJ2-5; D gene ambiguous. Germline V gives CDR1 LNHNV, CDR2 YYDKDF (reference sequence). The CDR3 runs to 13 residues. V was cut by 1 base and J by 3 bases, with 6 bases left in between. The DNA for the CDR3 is TGTGCCACCAGCAGAGGCTCCAAAGAGACCCAGTACTTC. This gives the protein CATSRGSKETQYF.

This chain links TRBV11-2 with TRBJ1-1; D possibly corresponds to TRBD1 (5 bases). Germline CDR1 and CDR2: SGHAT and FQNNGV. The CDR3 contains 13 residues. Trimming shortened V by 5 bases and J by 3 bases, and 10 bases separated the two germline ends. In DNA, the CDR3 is TGTGCCAGCAGCGCAGGGTATCACACTGAAGCTTTCTTT. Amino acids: CASSAGYHTEAFF.

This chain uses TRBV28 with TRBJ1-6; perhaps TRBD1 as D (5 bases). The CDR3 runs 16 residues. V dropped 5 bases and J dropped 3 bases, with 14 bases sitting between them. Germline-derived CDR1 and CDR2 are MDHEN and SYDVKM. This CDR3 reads CASSPRTDSYNSPLHF. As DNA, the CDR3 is TGTGCCAGCAGTCCACGCACCGACAGCTATAATTCACCCCTCCACTTT.

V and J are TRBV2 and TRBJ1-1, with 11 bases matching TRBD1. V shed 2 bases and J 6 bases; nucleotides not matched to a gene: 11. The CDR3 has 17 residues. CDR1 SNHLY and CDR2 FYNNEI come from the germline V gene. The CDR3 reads CASSELGQGARLAEAFF. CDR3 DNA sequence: TGTGCCAGCAGTGAACTAGGACAGGGGGCAAGGTTGGCTGAAGCTTTCTTT.